The next 5 T cell receptor beta chains were all read from a single sample in a study of identical twins. TCRdb re-called the 5' RACE reads through MiXCR, storing one row per CDR3 protein. This table has more than 1.5 million distinct CDR3 sequences, about 30% appearing once. The specimen was cord blood. These receptors originate from a newborn girl in good health.

This clonotype was observed many times. V gene TRBV20-1 combines with J gene TRBJ2-1, with TRBD2 matching 7 bases. The V gene's germline CDR1 is DFQATT and CDR2 SNEGSKA (reference sequence). V was clipped by 4 bases and J by 5 bases; unmatched bases: 5. The CDR3 is 13 residues long. This chain's CDR3 is CSAKRTSNNEQFF. CDR3 sequence (DNA): TGCAGTGCTAAGAGGACTAGTAACAATGAGCAGTTCTTC.

The chain is built from TRBV7-9 and TRBJ2-5; 7 bases agree with TRBD2. The CDR3 spans 14 residues. J was trimmed by 2 bases and V by 4 bases; bases with no gene match: 4. Germline V CDR1 and CDR2: SEHNR, FQNEAQ (reference sequence). As DNA, the CDR3 is TGTGCCAGCAGCTCCCGGGGACTACAAGAGACCCAGTACTTC. As protein: CASSSRGLQETQYF.

The chain is built from TRBV24-1 and TRBJ2-3; TRBD2 matches 8 bases. The V segment lost 5 bases and the J segment 0 bases; nucleotides outside the gene matches: 3. The CDR3 has 15 amino acids. The germline gives CDR1 KGHDR, CDR2 SFDVKD. The CDR3 protein is CATSGTSLSTDTQYF. DNA for the CDR3: TGTGCCACCAGTGGGACTAGCCTTAGCACAGATACGCAGTATTTT.

The chain has TRBV29-1 and TRBJ2-5, with D perhaps TRBD1 or TRBD2 (5 bases each). V lost 4 bases and J 12 bases, leaving 15 bases between the germline ends. CDR3 length equals 11 residues. The germline V gene has CDR1 SQVTM and CDR2 ANQGSEA. CDR3 sequence reads: CSVVRSGTEYF. CDR3 bases: TGCAGCGTTGTTCGTTCGGGGACGGAGTACTTC.

In its sample, this clonotype was seen once. The chain joins TRBV13 to TRBJ1-1; D is possibly TRBD1 (5 bases). This CDR3 spans 13 amino acids. Germline CDR1 reads PRHDT; CDR2 reads FYEKMQ (reference sequence). The germline V and J ends were trimmed by 8 bases and 4 bases, with 14 bases remaining between them. The CDR3 region has the DNA TGTGCCAGCGCAGGAGGGGAGTCCACTGAAGCTTTCTTT. This gives the protein CASAGGESTEAFF.